This is a list of T cell receptor beta chains from one sample in a study of tumor and adjacent non-tumor tissue in lung cancer. In TCRdb, the multiplex PCR reads were re-called with MiXCR into one record per CDR3 protein. The sample records under 150,000 distinct CDR3 sequences, 66% being singletons. Sequences were obtained from lung tumor tissue. These receptors were collected from a man in his thirties or forties with non-small cell lung cancer. Each CDR3 is given with its conserved first and last residue. Fields, in order: V gene, clone size, CDR3 protein. Expanded clones get a size class; other rows say once, few or many, or leave the size out.

V: TRBV6-5
size: .
CDR3: CASSDWARETQYF

V: TRBV5-1
size: .
CDR3: CASSEDGNYGYTF

V: TRBV20-1
size: .
CDR3: CRARDIRTGTGIIQPQHF

V: TRBV20-1
size: .
CDR3: CSANYQGSTDTHYF

V: TRBV5-6
size: .
CDR3: CASSLQGIGELFF

V: TRBV7-3
size: many
CDR3: CASSLSPGGEQYF

V: TRBV6-5
size: many
CDR3: CASSYSGGVGNEQYF

V: TRBV20-1
size: .
CDR3: CSAFRTGGGAYEQYF

V: TRBV20-1
size: .
CDR3: CGTVGGLVLDTQYF

V: TRBV10-3
size: .
CDR3: CAIRLGSKSDTQYF

V: TRBV10-3
size: .
CDR3: CAIRSGQDRVGGELFF

V: TRBV12-3/TRBV12-4
size: .
CDR3: CASGDRVNTEAFF

V: TRBV20-1
size: .
CDR3: CTARETQTNEQYF

V: TRBV12-3/TRBV12-4
size: many
CDR3: CASSPSGAGGNTIYF

V: TRBV11-2
size: .
CDR3: CANSLDFNGITGPSYEQYF

V: TRBV11-1
size: .
CDR3: CASSSMWGSGQETQYF

V: TRBV4-3
size: .
CDR3: CASSQGSAGIPSEDYTF

V: TRBV4-1
size: .
CDR3: CASSQVLAGNEQYF

V: TRBV20-1
size: .
CDR3: CSAKGGANSEQFF

V: TRBV4-1
size: many
CDR3: CASSPGQGGDYEQYF

V: TRBV20-1
size: .
CDR3: CSALYRTTYEQYF

V: TRBV5-6
size: many
CDR3: CASSFWGQGIAQHF

V: TRBV7-3
size: few
CDR3: CASSARSSYNSPLHF

V: TRBV5-6
size: few
CDR3: CASSLDGGGLKGTQYF

V: TRBV12-3/TRBV12-4
size: .
CDR3: CAITRTSGGAGNEEFF

V: TRBV11-3
size: .
CDR3: CTSSPGSSGANVLTF

V: TRBV4-2
size: .
CDR3: CARRAAVNTDTQYF

V: TRBV11-2
size: .
CDR3: CASRQAGGASNEQFF